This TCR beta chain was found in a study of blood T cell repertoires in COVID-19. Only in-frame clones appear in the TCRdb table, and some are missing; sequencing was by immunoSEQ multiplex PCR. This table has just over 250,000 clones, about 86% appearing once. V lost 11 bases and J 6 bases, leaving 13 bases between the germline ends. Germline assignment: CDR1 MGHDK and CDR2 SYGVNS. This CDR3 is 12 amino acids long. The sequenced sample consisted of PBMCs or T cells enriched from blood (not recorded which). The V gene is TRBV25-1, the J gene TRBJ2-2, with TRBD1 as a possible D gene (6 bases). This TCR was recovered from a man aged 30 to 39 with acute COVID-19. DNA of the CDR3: TGTGCCGGCACAGGGTTCGCCGGGGAGCTGTTTTTT. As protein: CAGTGFAGELFF. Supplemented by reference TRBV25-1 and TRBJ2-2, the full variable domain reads EADIYQTPRYLVIGTGKKITLECSQTMGHDKMYWYQQDPGMELHLIHYSYGVNSTEKGDLSSESTVSRIRTEHFPLTLESARPSHTSQYLCAGTGFAGELFFGEGSRLTVL.